These 18 T cell receptor beta chains share one sample of origin, sequenced in a study of cytomegalovirus exposure and HLA in healthy donors (dated by TCRdb to 2015 to 2018). The receptor library was made with the immunoSEQ multiplex PCR assay. For the multiplex PCR, a mixture combining 60 forward primers for TCR Vbeta segments and 13 reverse primers for TCR Jbeta segments was used. This immuneACCESS table, as held by TCRdb, lists in-frame sequences with V and J called but not all clones. Of the missing ones, under half trace to an unresolved V gene in checked studies; the others have no known cause. A total of some 140,000 clones appear in this sample, roughly 83% of them only once. The ten top clones hold around 3.1% of the sample. Material: PBMCs. These receptors were obtained from a female donor in good health and CMV-seronegative.

The chain uses TRBV7-9 and TRBJ2-3; D may be TRBD2 (6 bases). The V gene's germline CDR1 is SEHNR and CDR2 FQNEAQ (reference sequence). The CDR3 totals 16 residues. V gave up 1 base and J gave up 5 bases, with 16 bases separating them. The chain's CDR3 is CASSLVVSGEGDTQYF. CDR3 nucleotide sequence: TGTGCCAGCAGCTTAGTAGTTAGCGGTGAGGGAGATACGCAGTATTTT.

Details on this clone: Within the sample, other DNA sequences also encode this same CDR3. This chain joins TRBV19 and TRBJ1-4; TRBD1 matches 7 bases. The CDR3 is 16 residues long. V was pared by 5 bases and J by 3 bases, with 9 bases of the junction left unmatched. Germline-derived CDR1 and CDR2 are LNHDA and SQIVND (reference sequence). The CDR3 DNA follows: TGTGCCAGTAGTGTATCGACAGGGTGGGCTAATGAAAAACTGTTTTTT. Translation gives CASSVSTGWANEKLFF.

This chain joins TRBV6-5 and TRBJ1-2; D may be TRBD1 (6 bases). The CDR3 contains 15 residues. Germline V CDR1 and CDR2: MNHEY, SVGAGI. The V end lost 4 bases, the J end lost 4 bases, and 16 bases lay between the germline ends. In nucleotides, the CDR3 is TGTGCCAGCAGTTCCTCCGGGACACGGGTCTATGGCTACACCTTC. As protein: CASSSSGTRVYGYTF.

This clone appeared a single time. The chain links TRBV18 to TRBJ2-5; D unclear. Germline V gives CDR1 KGHSH, CDR2 LQKENI. This CDR3 contains 13 residues. V gave up 0 bases and J gave up 4 bases, with 6 bases separating them. The DNA for the CDR3 is TGTGCCAGCTCACCACCGACACTAGAGACCCAGTACTTC. Protein sequence: CASSPPTLETQYF.

This sequence joins TRBV5-1 and TRBJ2-7; D is unresolved. CDR3 size: 14 residues. V gave up 0 bases and J gave up 4 bases, with 11 bases separating them. Germline-derived CDR1 and CDR2 are SGHRS and YFSETQ. In DNA form, the CDR3 reads TGCGCCAGCAGCTTGGCAGGCACCCATTACGAGCAGTACTTC. Translating it yields CASSLAGTHYEQYF.

The CDR3 DNA is TGCAGCGTTGGGATAGGGAGAGGGTTTCAGCCCCAGCATTTT. It specifies CSVGIGRGFQPQHF. The gene calls are TRBV29-1 and TRBJ1-5; D ambiguous. V was clipped by 4 bases and J by 6 bases, with 16 bases between them. This CDR3 is 14 amino acids long. CDR1 is SQVTM and CDR2 is ANQGSEA in the germline V gene.

The J gene is TRBJ1-1, the V gene TRBV10-3; D not certain. Germline V CDR1 and CDR2: ENHRY, SYGVKD. The CDR3 sequence is 13 residues long. V was cut by 4 bases and J by 3 bases, with 9 bases left in between. The CDR3 reads CAISVKEDTEAFF. The CDR3 DNA follows: TGTGCCATCAGTGTCAAGGAGGACACTGAAGCTTTCTTT.

This chain joins TRBV7-9 and TRBJ1-1; a weak D match, TRBD1 (5 bases). The CDR3 loop spans 15 amino acids. The V gene lost 1 base and the J gene lost 3 bases, with 12 bases spanning the gap. Germline CDR1 and CDR2: SEHNR and FQNEAQ (reference sequence). Written as DNA, the CDR3 is TGTGCCAGCAGCTTAGTGTCACAGGTGGACACTGAAGCTTTCTTT. Translation: CASSLVSQVDTEAFF.

J is TRBJ1-2 and V is TRBV27, with TRBD1 matching over 8 bases. V was pared by 8 bases and J by 4 bases, with 6 bases of the junction left unmatched. Germline V lookup: CDR1 MNHEY, CDR2 SMNVEV (reference sequence). The CDR3 is made up of 13 amino acids. The CDR3 is CASGAGGGYGYTF. In DNA form, the CDR3 reads TGTGCCAGCGGCGCAGGGGGCGGCTATGGCTACACCTTC.

This clone was seen just once. The chain joins TRBV30 to TRBJ2-1; 16 positions agree with TRBD2. The CDR3 is made up of 17 amino acids. The germline CDR1 and CDR2 sequences are GTSNPN and SVGIG (reference sequence). With V trimmed by 1 base and J by 8 bases, 8 bases remained unmatched. The CDR3 DNA reads TGTGCCTGGAGTGAAGGGACTAGCGGGGGGGCGTGGGATGAGCAGTTCTTC. Residues: CAWSEGTSGGAWDEQFF.

V is TRBV5-3 and J is TRBJ2-7; the D gene is possibly TRBD2 (7 bases). TRBV5-3 is an open reading frame, and its role is uncertain. Deletions cut 4 bases from V and 7 bases from J, with 21 bases between. This CDR3 spans 15 amino acids. The CDR3 DNA reads TGTGCCAGAAGCCGCGAGCGGGACACCCCTGAGGAGCAGTACTTC. Protein product: CARSRERDTPEEQYF.

As DNA, the CDR3 is TGCGCCAGCAGCCAAGATAGGGGAATTAGTTCCTACGAGCAGTACTTC. Amino acids: CASSQDRGISSYEQYF. The V and J genes are TRBV4-3 and TRBJ2-7; D possibly corresponds to TRBD1 (5 bases). This CDR3 region has 16 residues. The V gene's germline CDR1 is LGHNA and CDR2 YSLEER. Trimming cost V 0 bases and J 1 base, with 13 bases left between them.

The V and J genes are TRBV5-8 and TRBJ2-5, with 14 bases that match TRBD2. Looked up from germline, CDR1 is SGHTS and CDR2 is YDEGEE. J was trimmed by 3 bases and V by 0 bases; bases with no gene match: 7. This CDR3 is built from 18 residues. Here the CDR3 DNA reads TGTGCCAGCAGCTTGGGTCCCGGGACTAGCGGGGGTAAAGAGACCCAGTACTTC. As protein: CASSLGPGTSGGKETQYF.

The gene calls are TRBV6-5 and TRBJ1-3; D possibly corresponds to TRBD1 (6 bases). V was shortened by 4 bases and J by 1 base, with 11 bases between the two germline ends. From germline, CDR1 is MNHEY and CDR2 SVGAGI. This CDR3 comprises 15 residues. DNA of the CDR3: TGTGCCAGCAGTTCTATCGGACAGTCTGGAAACACCATATATTTT. It yields the protein CASSSIGQSGNTIYF.

The genes are TRBV28 and TRBJ2-5; 8 bases are a match to TRBD1. J was trimmed by 1 base and V by 6 bases; bases with no gene match: 10. Germline-derived CDR1 and CDR2 are MDHEN and SYDVKM. There are 16 residues in the CDR3. This CDR3 reads CASSLLRDRLQETQYF. The CDR3, as DNA: TGTGCCAGCAGCCTACTTAGGGACAGGCTCCAAGAGACCCAGTACTTC.

The chain recombines TRBV6-5 with TRBJ2-2, with D perhaps matching TRBD2 (6 bases). Germline V gene lookup returns CDR1 MNHEY and CDR2 SVGAGI. This CDR3 contains 14 residues. The ends were cut back, 5 bases at V and 5 bases at J, with 12 bases in the middle. CDR3 sequence: CASSPGRYTGELFF. Here the CDR3 DNA reads TGTGCCAGCAGTCCGGGGAGGTATACCGGGGAGCTGTTTTTT.

The chain uses TRBV25-1 and TRBJ1-2; a possible D gene is TRBD1 (5 bases). The V gene lost 7 bases and the J gene lost 5 bases, with 14 bases spanning the gap. Germline assignment: CDR1 MGHDK and CDR2 SYGVNS. The CDR3 sequence is 13 residues long. CDR3 DNA sequence: TGTGCCAGCACCCCCACAGGAGATTATGGCTACACCTTC. The encoded protein is CASTPTGDYGYTF.

The gene calls are TRBV2 and TRBJ2-7; no clear D. CDR1 is SNHLY, CDR2 FYNNEI, per germline. Trimming took off 5 bases at V and 7 bases at J, with 12 bases between the two ends. This CDR3 is 12 amino acids long. CDR3 amino acids: CASSPRESEQYF. CDR3 sequence (DNA): TGTGCCAGCAGTCCCCGCGAGTCTGAGCAGTACTTC.